Listed here are 19 T cell receptor beta chains from one sample, sequenced in a study of cytomegalovirus exposure and HLA in healthy donors. The PCR employed 60 Vbeta primers together with 13 Jbeta primers. The table came from immunoSEQ multiplex PCR; TCRdb's copy has only in-frame clones and leaves some out. The sample has about 160,000 clones, approximately 77% seen once. Sequenced material: PBMCs. These receptors originate from a man between 50 and 59 years old in good health and CMV-seropositive.

J is TRBJ2-5 and V is TRBV11-2, with D hard to call. Germline V gives CDR1 SGHAT, CDR2 FQNNGV. Trimming stripped 0 bases from V and 2 bases from J, with 13 bases between. The CDR3 extends over 16 amino acids. CDR3 region: CASSLDYRDFQETQYF. The CDR3 nucleotides are TGTGCCAGCAGCTTAGATTACAGAGATTTTCAAGAGACCCAGTACTTC.

The J gene is TRBJ2-6, the V gene TRBV19, with a weak D call TRBD1 (5 bases). The CDR3 contains 17 residues. Trimming cost V 0 bases and J 0 bases, with 9 bases left between them. The germline gives CDR1 LNHDA, CDR2 SQIVND (reference sequence). The CDR3 sequence: CASSIDRASSGANVLTF. CDR3 sequence (DNA): TGTGCCAGTAGTATAGACAGGGCCTCCTCTGGGGCCAACGTCCTGACTTTC.

The V gene is TRBV11-3, the J gene TRBJ2-7; D gene unclear. Trimming left V 0 bases short and J 5 bases short, with 11 bases between. The CDR3 runs to 14 residues. CDR1 and CDR2 (germline): SGHNT, YENEEA. CDR3 loop: CASSLERWSDEQYF. CDR3 nucleotide sequence: TGTGCCAGCAGCTTAGAACGGTGGAGCGACGAGCAGTACTTC.

This chain joins TRBV2 and TRBJ1-1; the D gene is possibly TRBD1 (6 bases). Germline V gene data show CDR1 as SNHLY and CDR2 as FYNNEI. V was shortened by 6 bases and J by 3 bases, with 14 bases between the two germline ends. There are 14 residues in the CDR3. Here the CDR3 reads CASRRQVSDTEAFF. The DNA of the CDR3 is TGTGCCAGCAGAAGACAGGTGTCGGACACTGAAGCTTTCTTT.

The V gene is TRBV19, the J gene TRBJ1-1, with 8 bases aligning to TRBD1. The CDR3 covers 13 residues. The germline gives CDR1 LNHDA, CDR2 SQIVND (reference sequence). Trimming took 4 bases from V and 8 from J; bases not matched to a gene: 6. CDR3 coding DNA: TGTGCCAGTAGTACCACGGGACAGGCAGAAGCTTTCTTT. It translates to CASSTTGQAEAFF.

This chain uses TRBV9 with TRBJ2-5; D not resolved. The J call may be mistaken, given a closer DNA end match to TRBJ2-7. From germline, CDR1 is SGDLS and CDR2 YYNGEE. This CDR3 spans 11 amino acids. Written as DNA, the CDR3 is TGTGCCAGCAGCGACGCCTACGAGCAGTACTTC. Translating it yields CASSDAYEQYF.

The chain has TRBV5-6 and TRBJ2-1, with D uncertain. V lost 4 bases to trimming and J lost 6 bases, with 8 bases between them. The CDR3 consists of 12 residues. CDR1 is SGHDT, CDR2 YYEEEE, per germline. The CDR3 DNA sequence: TGTGCCAGCAGCGACTCGAGCAATGAGCAGTTCTTC. Translation gives CASSDSSNEQFF.

The rearrangement uses TRBV30 and TRBJ2-1; D gene uncertain. CDR1 GTSNPN and CDR2 SVGIG come from the germline V gene (reference sequence). The CDR3 is made up of 13 amino acids. V lost 0 bases and J 4 bases, leaving 7 bases between the germline ends. The CDR3 spells CAWSVHRYNEQFF. The CDR3, as DNA: TGTGCCTGGAGTGTACACAGATACAATGAGCAGTTCTTC. The complete variable domain, with remaining parts taken from reference TRBV30 and TRBJ2-1, reads SQTIHQWPATLVQPVGSPLSLECTVEGTSNPNLYWYRQAAGRGLQLLFYSVGIGQISSEVPQNLSASRPQDRQFILSSKKLLLSDSGFYLCAWSVHRYNEQFFGPGTRLTVL.

The chain couples TRBV15 to TRBJ2-3; weak D call: TRBD1 (6 bases). The germline V gene encodes CDR1 LNHNV and CDR2 YYDKDF (reference sequence). The V end was cut by 8 bases, the J end by 1 base, with 16 bases between. The CDR3 consists of 15 residues. Written as DNA, the CDR3 is TGTGCCACCGATCCCCTCCCAGGGGGCACAGATACGCAGTATTTT. Amino acid sequence: CATDPLPGGTDTQYF.

The chain links TRBV2 to TRBJ1-4; 7 bases match TRBD1. CDR1 is SNHLY, CDR2 FYNNEI, per germline. This CDR3 spans 15 amino acids. Trimming cost V 6 bases and J 0 bases; bases outside gene matches: 4. CDR3: CASRGGTATNEKLFF. The CDR3 DNA follows: TGTGCCAGCAGAGGCGGGACAGCAACTAATGAAAAACTGTTTTTT. Based on the CDR3 plus reference TRBV2 and TRBJ1-4, the full variable domain is EPEVTQTPSHQVTQMGQEVILRCVPISNHLYFYWYRQILGQKVEFLVSFYNNEISEKSEIFDDQFSVERPDGSNFTLKIRSTKLEDSAMYFCASRGGTATNEKLFFGSGTQLSVL.

This sequence joins TRBV5-4 and TRBJ2-2, with a weak D call TRBD1 (6 bases). V lost 5 bases and J 2 bases, leaving 13 bases between the germline ends. This CDR3 has 15 amino acids. CDR1 is SGHNT, CDR2 YYREEE, per germline (reference sequence). The CDR3, as DNA: TGTGCCAGCAGTCGACAGGAAGTAAACACCGGGGAGCTGTTTTTT. Translation: CASSRQEVNTGELFF.

The V call is TRBV27, the J call TRBJ1-5, with D hard to call. The CDR3 sequence is 13 residues long. Germline-derived CDR1 and CDR2 are MNHEY and SMNVEV (reference sequence). With 5 bases removed from V and 6 bases from J, the gap between germline ends came to 11 bases. The CDR3 protein is CASSRISGQPQHF. Written as DNA, the CDR3 is TGTGCCAGCAGTCGGATCTCGGGTCAGCCCCAGCATTTT.

The genes are TRBV29-1 and TRBJ2-2; 7 bases map to TRBD1. The CDR3 length is 15 residues. J was trimmed by 4 bases and V by 8 bases; bases with no gene match: 13. Germline assignment: CDR1 SQVTM and CDR2 ANQGSEA. CDR3 in DNA: TGCAGCATCGCTAACGACAGGGAGTTCACCGGGGAGCTGTTTTTT. Protein sequence: CSIANDREFTGELFF.

This clone appeared a few times. The V and J genes are TRBV6-1 and TRBJ2-5; D might be TRBD1 (5 bases). V lost 3 bases, J lost 5 bases, and 16 bases lay in between. The CDR3 extends over 15 amino acids. Germline CDR1 and CDR2: MNHNS and SASEGT. The CDR3 spells CASSDSRVGPETQYF. In nucleotides, the CDR3 is TGTGCCAGCAGTGATAGCAGGGTAGGTCCGGAGACCCAGTACTTC.

This clone was counted only a few times. The rearrangement joins TRBV7-2 to TRBJ2-2; D remains ambiguous. The CDR3 runs to 13 residues. V shed 8 bases and J shed 5 bases, with 12 bases lying between them. Per the germline V gene, CDR1 is SGHTA and CDR2 is FQGNSA. The CDR3, as DNA: TGTGCCAGCGCGGTAATAAAAACCGGGGAGCTGTTTTTT. This sequence encodes CASAVIKTGELFF.

V is TRBV4-2 and J is TRBJ2-3, with 10 bases identical to TRBD2. The CDR3 spans 16 residues. Germline V lookup: CDR1 LGHNA, CDR2 YNFKEQ. The ends lost 0 bases at V and 1 base at J; junction bases unmatched: 1. The CDR3: CASSQESGGGTDTQYF. The CDR3 DNA follows: TGTGCCAGCAGCCAAGAGAGCGGGGGGGGCACAGATACGCAGTATTTT.

The V call is TRBV5-1, the J call TRBJ1-1; D is unclear. Germline V lookup: CDR1 SGHRS, CDR2 YFSETQ. V shed 3 bases and J shed 6 bases, with 12 bases lying between them. The CDR3 covers 13 residues. CDR3 loop: CASSSSSVAEAFF. For the CDR3, the DNA is TGCGCCAGCAGCTCCTCGAGTGTCGCTGAAGCTTTCTTT.

The J gene is TRBJ2-7, the V gene TRBV6-5; D perhaps matches TRBD1 (6 bases). Per the germline V gene, CDR1 is MNHEY and CDR2 is SVGAGI. The ends were cut back, 0 bases at V and 2 bases at J, with 11 bases in the middle. There are 15 residues in the CDR3. The CDR3 DNA follows: TGTGCCAGCAGTTACTCGTTCAGGGGCGCCTACGAGCAGTACTTC. Its protein is CASSYSFRGAYEQYF.

The table lists this clone with a few counts. The CDR3 DNA reads TGTGCCTGGAGTTCCGGGCGGGGCAATCAGCCCCAGCATTTT. It is translated as CAWSSGRGNQPQHF. The chain links TRBV30 to TRBJ1-5; the D is unclear. The length of the CDR3 is 14 residues. With 2 bases removed from V and 2 bases from J, the gap between germline ends came to 10 bases. Germline CDR1 is GTSNPN and CDR2 is SVGIG (reference sequence).